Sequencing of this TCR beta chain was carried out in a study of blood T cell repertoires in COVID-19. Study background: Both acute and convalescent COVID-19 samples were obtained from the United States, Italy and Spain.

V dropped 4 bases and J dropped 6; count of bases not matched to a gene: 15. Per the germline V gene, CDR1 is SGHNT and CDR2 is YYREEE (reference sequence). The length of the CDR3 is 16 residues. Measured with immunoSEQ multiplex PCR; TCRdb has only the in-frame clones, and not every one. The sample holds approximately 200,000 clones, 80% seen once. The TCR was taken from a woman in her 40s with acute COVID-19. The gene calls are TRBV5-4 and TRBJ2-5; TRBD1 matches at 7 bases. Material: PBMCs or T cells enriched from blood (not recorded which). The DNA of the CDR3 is TGTGCCAGCAGCCCTGAGGCACAGGGGACGGCGCAGACCCAGTACTTC. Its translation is CASSPEAQGTAQTQYF. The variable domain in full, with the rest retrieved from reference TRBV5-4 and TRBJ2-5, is ETGVTQSPTHLIKTRGQQVTLRCSSQSGHNTVSWYQQALGQGPQFIFQYYREEENGRGNFPPRFSGLQFPNYSSELNVNALELDDSALYLCASSPEAQGTAQTQYFGPGTRLLVL.